This TCR beta chain appears in the sequencing data of a study of control samples from healthy donors and cancer patients. Libraries were prepared by immunoSEQ multiplex PCR; TCRdb keeps only in-frame clonotypes and omits some of them. The sample shows about 170,000 clones, 80% to 90% of them seen only once. Germline CDR1 and CDR2: SGHVS and FQNEAQ. Trimming removed 5 bases at V and 4 bases at J, with 9 bases between. CDR3 length: 12 amino acids. Material for sequencing was blood. The chain has TRBV7-8 and TRBJ2-7; D not certain. This receptor was obtained from a man aged 25 to 40 in good health. The CDR3 DNA follows: TGTGCCAGCAGCGCCGAACCTTACGAGCAGTACTTC. Protein product: CASSAEPYEQYF.